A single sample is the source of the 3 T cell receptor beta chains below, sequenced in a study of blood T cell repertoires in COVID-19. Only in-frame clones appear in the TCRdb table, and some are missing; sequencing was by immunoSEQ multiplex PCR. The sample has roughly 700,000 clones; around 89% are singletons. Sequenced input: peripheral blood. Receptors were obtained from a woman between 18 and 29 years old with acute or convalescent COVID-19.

The CDR3 is CASSTTGVGPEAFF. CDR3 DNA sequence: TGTGCCAGTAGTACGACCGGGGTTGGGCCTGAAGCTTTCTTT. V and J are TRBV19 and TRBJ1-1; D not resolved. Between the trimmed V and J ends, which lost 4 bases and 6 bases, there was a span of 15 bases. The CDR3 extends over 14 amino acids. Germline-derived CDR1 and CDR2 are LNHDA and SQIVND (reference sequence).

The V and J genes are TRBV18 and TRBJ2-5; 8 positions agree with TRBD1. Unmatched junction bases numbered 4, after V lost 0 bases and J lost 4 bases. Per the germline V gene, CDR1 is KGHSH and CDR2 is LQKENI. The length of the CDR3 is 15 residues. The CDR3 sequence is CASSPPGQVRETQYF. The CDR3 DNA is TGTGCCAGCTCACCACCGGGACAGGTCCGAGAGACCCAGTACTTC.

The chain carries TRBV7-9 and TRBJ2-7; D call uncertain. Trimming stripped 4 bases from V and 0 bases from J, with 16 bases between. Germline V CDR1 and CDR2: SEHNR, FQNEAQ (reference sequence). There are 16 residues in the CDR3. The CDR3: CASSSSSQAPSYEQYF. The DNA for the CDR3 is TGTGCCAGCAGCTCGTCCTCTCAAGCCCCCTCCTACGAGCAGTACTTC.